Listed here are 3 T cell receptor beta chains from one sample, sequenced in a study of T cell changes during pregnancy in multiple sclerosis. Produced via immunoSEQ multiplex PCR; TCRdb's table is partial and in-frame only. In the table there are some 48,000 clones, about 90% of which are singletons. The source was CD4+ T cells from peripheral blood mononuclear cells, collected after pregnancy. These receptors came from a female donor in good health, enrolled as a control in a pregnancy study.

The rearrangement joins TRBV7-9 to TRBJ2-5; 8 positions match TRBD2. V was pared by 1 base and J by 1 base, with 14 bases of the junction left unmatched. The CDR3 loop spans 19 amino acids. Germline loops: CDR1 SEHNR, CDR2 FQNEAQ (reference sequence). Here the CDR3 reads CASSLVGGLAGSTQETQYF. In DNA form, the CDR3 reads TGTGCCAGCAGCTTAGTGGGGGGGTTAGCGGGGTCGACCCAAGAGACCCAGTACTTC. Looking up the rest from reference TRBV7-9 and TRBJ2-5 gives the full variable domain: DTGVSQNPRHKITKRGQNVTFRCDPISEHNRLYWYRQTLGQGPEFLTYFQNEAQLEKSRLLSDRFSAERPKGSFSTLEIQRTEQGDSAMYLCASSLVGGLAGSTQETQYFGPGTRLLVL.

This chain links TRBV27 with TRBJ2-1, with 8 bases identical to TRBD2. Germline CDR1 is MNHEY and CDR2 is SMNVEV (reference sequence). The CDR3 sequence is 18 residues long. J gave up 2 bases and V 3 bases, and 12 bases lay outside the gene matches. CDR3 nucleotide sequence: TGTGCCAGCAGTTTCAATTTTGCGGGAGGTGGGACCTACAATGAGCAGTTCTTC. It encodes CASSFNFAGGGTYNEQFF.

The chain's CDR3 is CASSYGQREETQYF. The CDR3 DNA follows: TGCGCCAGCAGCTACGGACAGAGGGAAGAGACCCAGTACTTC. The chain uses TRBV5-1 and TRBJ2-5; D might be TRBD1 (6 bases). V lost 3 bases and J 3 bases, leaving 12 bases between the germline ends. From germline, CDR1 is SGHRS and CDR2 YFSETQ. CDR3 length: 14 residues.